This T cell receptor (beta chain) is from a study of cytomegalovirus exposure and HLA in healthy donors. Broader study findings: High specificity and sensitivity for cytomegalovirus status were reported for the classifier. Cytomegalovirus-associated status was assigned to some 160 TCR beta chains.

The CDR3 consists of 16 residues. Germline V gives CDR1 LGHNA, CDR2 YSLEER. V was trimmed by 0 bases and J by 8 bases, leaving 19 bases between them. Amplification used 60 Vbeta primers and 13 Jbeta primers. Assay used: immunoSEQ multiplex PCR; TCRdb lists only in-frame clones, some missing. In total, the table holds around 70,000 clones. With regard to this clone: Its antigen is not identified.

The chain recombines TRBV4-3 with TRBJ1-2; no clear D gene. The TCR comes from a boy aged 5-17 years in good health and CMV-seronegative. Sequenced sample: PBMCs. The CDR3 loop reads CASSQDRRGQGGGYTF. The CDR3 DNA is TGCGCCAGCAGCCAAGATCGGCGAGGGCAAGGAGGAGGCTACACCTTC.